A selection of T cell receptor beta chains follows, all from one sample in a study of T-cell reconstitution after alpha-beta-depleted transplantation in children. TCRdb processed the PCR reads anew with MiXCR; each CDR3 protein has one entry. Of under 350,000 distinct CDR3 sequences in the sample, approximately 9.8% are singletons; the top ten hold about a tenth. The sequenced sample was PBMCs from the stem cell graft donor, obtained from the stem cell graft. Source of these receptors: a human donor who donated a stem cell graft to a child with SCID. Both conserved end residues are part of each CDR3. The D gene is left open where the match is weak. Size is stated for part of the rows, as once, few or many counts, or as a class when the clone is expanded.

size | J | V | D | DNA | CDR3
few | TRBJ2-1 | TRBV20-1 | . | TGCAGTGCCGATTCGACTGAGCGGAGGGACAATGAGCAGTTCTTC | CSADSTERRDNEQFF
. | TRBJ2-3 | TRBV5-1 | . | TGCGCCAGCAGCTTCCCTAGCACAGATACGCAGTATTTT | CASSFPSTDTQYF
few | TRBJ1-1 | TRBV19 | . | TGTGCCAGTAGTATGGTTGGGGTAGGGGACACTGAAGCTTTCTTT | CASSMVGVGDTEAFF
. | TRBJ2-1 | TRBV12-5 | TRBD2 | TGTGCTAGTGGTTTAGGGACTAGCGGGGGAGATGAGCAGTTCTTC | CASGLGTSGGDEQFF
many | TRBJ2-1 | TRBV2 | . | TGTGCCAGCAGTGTAGGATCTGTAGAGCAGTTCTTC | CASSVGSVEQFF
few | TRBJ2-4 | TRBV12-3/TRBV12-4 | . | TGTGCCAGCAGTTCCGGCGGAAACATTCAGTACTTC | CASSSGGNIQYF
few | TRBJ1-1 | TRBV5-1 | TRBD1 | TGCGCCAGCAGCAAACAGGGGCATGGGAACACTGAAGCTTTCTTT | CASSKQGHGNTEAFF
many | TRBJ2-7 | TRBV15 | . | TGTGCCACCAGCAGAGATTCGGGCAACTACTACGAGCAGTACTTC | CATSRDSGNYYEQYF
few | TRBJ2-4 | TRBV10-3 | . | TGTGCCATCAGTGAGTCCGGGGATCAGTACTTC | CAISESGDQYF
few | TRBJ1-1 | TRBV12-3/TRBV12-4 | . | TGTGCCAGCAGGGTCCAAGGAGGGAGGGACACTGAAGCTTTCTTT | CASRVQGGRDTEAFF
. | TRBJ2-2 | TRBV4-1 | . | TGCGCCAGCAGCCACAGGGTCGCGAACACCGGGGAGCTGTTTTTT | CASSHRVANTGELFF
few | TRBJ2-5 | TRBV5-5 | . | TGTGCCAGCAGCCCACAGGTCTCACTTGGGGAGACCCAGTACTTC | CASSPQVSLGETQYF
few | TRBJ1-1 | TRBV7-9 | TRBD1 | TGTGCCAGCAGCTCCCAACAGGGGGGAAGGATGAACACTGAAGCTTTCTTT | CASSSQQGGRMNTEAFF
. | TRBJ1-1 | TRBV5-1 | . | TGCGCCAGCAGCCGAGACACTTCTAAGAACACTGAAGCTTTCTTT | CASSRDTSKNTEAFF
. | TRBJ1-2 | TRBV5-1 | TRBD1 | TGCGCCAGCAGAGAGGGGACAGCTACTAGTAACTATGGCTACACCTTC | CASREGTATSNYGYTF
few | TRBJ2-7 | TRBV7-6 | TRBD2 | TGTGCCAGCAGCCAGGGACTAGCGGGGGGATTCTACGAGCAGTACTTC | CASSQGLAGGFYEQYF